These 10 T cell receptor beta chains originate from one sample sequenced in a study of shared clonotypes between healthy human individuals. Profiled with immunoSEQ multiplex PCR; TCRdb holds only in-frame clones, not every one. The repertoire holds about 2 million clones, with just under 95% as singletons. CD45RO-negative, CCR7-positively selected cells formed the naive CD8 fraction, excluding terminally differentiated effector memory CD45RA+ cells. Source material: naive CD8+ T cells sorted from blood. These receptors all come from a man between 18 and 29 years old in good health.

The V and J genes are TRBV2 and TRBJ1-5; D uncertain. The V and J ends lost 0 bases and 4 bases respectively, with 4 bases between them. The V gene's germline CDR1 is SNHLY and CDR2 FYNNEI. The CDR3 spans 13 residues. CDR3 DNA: TGTGCCAGCAGTGAAGCGCTAAATCAGCCCCAGCATTTT. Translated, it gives CASSEALNQPQHF.

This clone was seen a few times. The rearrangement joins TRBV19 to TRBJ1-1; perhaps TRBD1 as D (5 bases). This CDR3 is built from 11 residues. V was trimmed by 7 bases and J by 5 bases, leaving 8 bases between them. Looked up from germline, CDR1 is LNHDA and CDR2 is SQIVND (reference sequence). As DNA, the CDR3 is TGTGCCAGTATCAGGGATACTGAAGCTTTCTTT. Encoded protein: CASIRDTEAFF.

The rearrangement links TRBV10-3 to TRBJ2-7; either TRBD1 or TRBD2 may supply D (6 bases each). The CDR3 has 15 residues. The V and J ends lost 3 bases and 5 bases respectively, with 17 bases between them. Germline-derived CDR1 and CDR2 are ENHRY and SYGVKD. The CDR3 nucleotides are TGTGCCATCAGTGATCTTGGGGGGCAAGGGAACGAGCAGTACTTC. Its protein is CAISDLGGQGNEQYF.

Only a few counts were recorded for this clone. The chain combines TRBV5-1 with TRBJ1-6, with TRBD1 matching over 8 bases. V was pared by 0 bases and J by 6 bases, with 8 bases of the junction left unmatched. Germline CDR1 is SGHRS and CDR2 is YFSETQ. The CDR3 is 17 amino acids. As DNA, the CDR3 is TGCGCCAGCAGCTTGGCCGCGACAGGGGTCCCTAATTCACCCCTCCACTTT. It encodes CASSLAATGVPNSPLHF.

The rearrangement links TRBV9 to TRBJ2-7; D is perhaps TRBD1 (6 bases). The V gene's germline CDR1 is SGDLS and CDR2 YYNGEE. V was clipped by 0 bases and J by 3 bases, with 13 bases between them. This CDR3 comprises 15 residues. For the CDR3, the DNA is TGTGCCAGCAGCGTAGAGGACAGTTCCTTCTACGAGCAGTACTTC. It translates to CASSVEDSSFYEQYF.

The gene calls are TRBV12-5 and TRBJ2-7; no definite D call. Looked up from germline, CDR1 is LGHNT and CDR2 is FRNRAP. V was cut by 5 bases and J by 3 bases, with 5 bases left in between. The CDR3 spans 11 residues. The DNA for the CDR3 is TGTGCTAGTGGTGAAATCTACGAGCAGTACTTC. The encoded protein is CASGEIYEQYF.

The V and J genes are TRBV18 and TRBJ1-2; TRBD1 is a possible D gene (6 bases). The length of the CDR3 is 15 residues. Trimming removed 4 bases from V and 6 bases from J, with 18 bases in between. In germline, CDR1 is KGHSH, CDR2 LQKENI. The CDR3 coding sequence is TGTGCCAGCTCACTTACGACGGGGGGGGCTGATGGCTACACCTTC. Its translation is CASSLTTGGADGYTF.

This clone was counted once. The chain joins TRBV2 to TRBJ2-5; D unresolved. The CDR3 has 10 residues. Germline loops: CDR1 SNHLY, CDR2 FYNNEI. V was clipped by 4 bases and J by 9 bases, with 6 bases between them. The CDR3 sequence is CASSGGAQYF. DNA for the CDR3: TGTGCCAGCAGTGGAGGAGCCCAGTACTTC.

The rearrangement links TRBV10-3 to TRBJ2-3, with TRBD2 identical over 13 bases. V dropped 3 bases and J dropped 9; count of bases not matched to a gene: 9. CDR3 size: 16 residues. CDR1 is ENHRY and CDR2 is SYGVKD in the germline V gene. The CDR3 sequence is CAISDRLAGGSPTQYF. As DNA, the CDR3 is TGTGCCATCAGTGATCGACTAGCGGGAGGTTCACCCACGCAGTATTTT.

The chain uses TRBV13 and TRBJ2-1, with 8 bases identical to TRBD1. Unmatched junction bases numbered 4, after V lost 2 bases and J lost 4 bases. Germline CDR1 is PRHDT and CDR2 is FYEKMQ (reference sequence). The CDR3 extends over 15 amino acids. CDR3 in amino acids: CASSLRTGRYNEQFF. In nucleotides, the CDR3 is TGTGCCAGCAGCTTAAGGACAGGGAGGTACAATGAGCAGTTCTTC.